This TCR beta chain was sequenced in a study of CD8+CD57+ T cells in acquired aplastic anemia. Study-level background: 3.2 ug was the average amount of DNA from sorted CD4+ and CD8+ cells.

A note on this clonotype: The antigen is unknown.

This CDR3 comprises 15 residues. Trimming took off 4 bases at V and 1 base at J, with 10 bases between the two ends. Germline V gene sequence: CDR1 SGHDN, CDR2 FVKESK. Profiling that covered TCR beta VDJ and CDR3 relied on genomic DNA as its template. MiXCR, run by TCRdb on the reads, gives a single entry per CDR3 protein. The repertoire includes approximately 150,000 distinct CDR3 sequences, over 55% of them detected once, and approximately 48% sits in the top ten. Study-wide results and caveats: Both patients and controls carried the same twenty-nine CD8+ CDR3 sequences. Simpson's diversity of CD8+ cells was not significantly different in patients compared with controls.

All patients picked for sequencing had shown, by flow cytometry, an expansion of CD8+CD57+ cells. Receipt of therapy had not occurred in any patient by the time of blood sampling. The receptor comes from a human donor with aplastic anemia. The sample consisted of sorted CD4+, CD8+, or CD8+CD57+ T cells (not recorded which) from PBMCs. The genes are TRBV14 and TRBJ2-2; possibly TRBD1 or TRBD2 for D (5 bases each). The CDR3 sequence is CASSRDHGNTGELFF. CDR3 DNA: TGTGCCAGCAGCCGGGACCACGGGAACACCGGGGAGCTGTTTTTT.